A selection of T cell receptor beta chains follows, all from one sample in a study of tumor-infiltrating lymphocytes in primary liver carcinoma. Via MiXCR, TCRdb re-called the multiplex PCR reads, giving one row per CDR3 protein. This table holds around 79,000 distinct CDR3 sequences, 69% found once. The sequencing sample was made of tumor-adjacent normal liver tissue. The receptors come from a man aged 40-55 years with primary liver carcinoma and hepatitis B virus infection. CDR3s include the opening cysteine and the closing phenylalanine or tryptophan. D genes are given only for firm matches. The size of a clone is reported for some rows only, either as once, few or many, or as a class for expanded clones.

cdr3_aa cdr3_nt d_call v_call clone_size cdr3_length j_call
CASSLVTVGAKNIQYF TGTGCCAGCAGCTTAGTTACAGTTGGGGCCAAAAACATTCAGTACTTC - TRBV7-9 - 16 TRBJ2-4
CVSSVRRELGTGELFF TGTGTCAGCAGCGTGCGACGGGAGTTAGGCACCGGGGAGCTGTTTTTT - TRBV9 - 16 TRBJ2-2
CASSLIGVGTQPQHF TGTGCCAGCAGTTTAATTGGTGTGGGCACTCAGCCTCAGCATTTT - TRBV12-3/TRBV12-4 - 15 TRBJ1-5
CSVGQSIWELFF TGCAGCGTCGGACAGTCTATCTGGGAGCTGTTTTTT - TRBV29-1 - 12 TRBJ2-2
CVSSPAKNIQYF TGTGTCAGCAGTCCAGCCAAAAACATTCAGTACTTC - TRBV11-2 - 12 TRBJ2-4
CASSYMLGQGNYEQYF TGTGCCAGCAGTTACATGTTGGGACAGGGCAACTACGAGCAGTACTTC TRBD1 TRBV6-5 many 16 TRBJ2-7
CASSTSAGLIPGYTF TGTGCCAGCAGCACGTCGGCAGGGTTGATCCCTGGCTACACCTTC - TRBV11-2 many 15 TRBJ1-2
CARSPSGTGELLF TGCGCCAGGAGTCCCAGCGGCACCGGGGAGCTGTTGTTT - TRBV10-1 - 13 TRBJ2-2
CASSYGTESLNTEAIF TGTGCCAGCAGTTACGGGACAGAAAGCCTGAACACTGAGGCTATCTTT TRBD1 TRBV6-2/TRBV6-3 - 16 TRBJ1-1
CASSYTGQGADTPYF TGTGCCAGCAGTTACACGGGACAGGGGGCGGATACGCCGTATTTT TRBD1 TRBV6-6 - 15 TRBJ2-3
CASSRDRAGPNVVTF TGTGCCAGCAGCCGCGACAGGGCTGGGCCCAACGTCGTGACTTTC TRBD1 TRBV6-5 - 15 TRBJ2-6
CASSSISGTWWYEQYF TGTGCCAGTAGTTCCATTTCGGGGACATGGTGGTACGAGCAGTACTTC - TRBV6-6 - 16 TRBJ2-7
CASSDTSGRAGGSYNEQFF TGTGCCAGCAGTGATACTAGCGGGAGGGCGGGGGGCTCCTACAATGAGCAGTTCTTC TRBD2 TRBV25-1 - 19 TRBJ2-1
CVTSREHNYLYEQYF TGTGTCACCAGCAGAGAGCACAATTACCTCTACGAGCAGTACTTC - TRBV15 few 15 TRBJ2-7
CASSQAISGATYEQYF TGCGCCAGCAGCCAAGCCATATCGGGAGCGACCTATGAGCAGTACTTC - TRBV4-3 - 16 TRBJ2-7
CASSLGTGRFGCTF TGTGCCAGCAGTTTGGGGACAGGGCGATTTGGCTGCACCTTC TRBD1 TRBV11-2 - 14 TRBJ1-2
CVSNLEGNYGYTF TGTGTCAGCAACTTAGAGGGGAATTATGGCTACACCTTC - TRBV11-2 - 13 TRBJ1-2
CASSLLRAEQFF TGCGCCAGCAGCTTATTACGGGCAGAGCAGTTCTTC - TRBV5-1 - 12 TRBJ2-1
CVCNLAGKETQYF TGTGTCTGCAACTTGGCGGGAAAAGAGACCCAGTACTTC - TRBV11-2 - 13 TRBJ2-5
CASSQAVSGVSHEQYF TGTGCCAGCAGCCAAGCGGTTAGCGGGGTTTCCCACGAGCAATACTTC TRBD2 TRBV4-2 - 16 TRBJ2-7
CATSGQSANYGYTF TGCGCCACCTCGGGGCAGTCAGCTAACTATGGCTACACCTTC - TRBV10-2 many 14 TRBJ1-2
CSVTLEENIEAFF TGCAGCGTTACCCTAGAGGAGAACATTGAGGCTTTCTTT - TRBV29-1 - 13 TRBJ1-1
CASSVGKLFF TGTGCCAGCAGCGTGGGGAAGCTATTTTTT - TRBV11-2 - 10 TRBJ2-2
CASSLAASSYNKQFF TGTGCTAGCAGCTTGGCGGCTTCTTCCTACAATAAGCAGTTCTTC - TRBV5-5 few 15 TRBJ2-1
CASSFLRLAGAGADMRYF TGTGCCAGCAGCTTCCTCCGATTAGCGGGAGCGGGGGCAGATATGCGGTATTTT TRBD2 TRBV6-2/TRBV6-3 - 18 TRBJ2-3
CSVPRTGGFNEQIF TGCAGCGTTCCCAGGACAGGAGGGTTTAATGAGCAGATCTTC - TRBV29-1 - 14 TRBJ2-1
CASSLLRADTGELFF TGTGCCAGCAGCTTACTCAGGGCGGACACCGGGGAGCTGTTTTTT - TRBV11-2 many 15 TRBJ2-2
CSANGTRFVGETQYF TGCAGCGCCAACGGGACTAGGTTCGTTGGAGAGACCCAGTACTTC TRBD2 TRBV29-1 - 15 TRBJ2-5
CASMAVGTAYNEQFF TGCGCCAGCATGGCGGTGGGCACCGCCTACAATGAGCAGTTCTTC - TRBV5-1 - 15 TRBJ2-1
CSVEVLDSQVTGELFF TGCAGCGTTGAAGTACTGGACTCTCAGGTCACCGGGGAGCTGTTTTTT - TRBV29-1 many 16 TRBJ2-2
CASSSSYKQYF TGTGCCAGCAGTTCCTCTTACAAGCAGTACTTC - TRBV12-3/TRBV12-4 - 11 TRBJ2-7
CASSGQAEVVTLYF TGTGCCAGCAGTGGACAGGCGGAGGTGGTGACCCTGTACTTC TRBD1 TRBV11-1 - 14 TRBJ2-5
CASSYLRENEAFF TGTGCCAGCAGTTACCTCCGGGAAAATGAAGCTTTCTTT - TRBV6-5 many 13 TRBJ1-1
CASSSTGTGVTEVLF TGTGCCAGCAGTTCTACCGGGACAGGGGTGACTGAAGTTCTCTTT TRBD1 TRBV12-3/TRBV12-4 - 15 TRBJ1-1
CSFDRQASEQFF TGCAGCTTTGATCGGCAGGCAAGTGAGCAGTTCTTC - TRBV29-1 - 12 TRBJ2-1
CVSSLGRGVKCEQYF TGTGTCAGCAGCTTAGGTAGGGGGGTTAAATGCGAGCAATACTTC - TRBV11-2 - 15 TRBJ2-7
CASSLDGQFGGTPYNEQFF TGTGCCAGCAGCTTAGATGGGCAATTCGGCGGGACCCCTTACAATGAGCAGTTCTTC - TRBV11-2 - 19 TRBJ2-1
CASSISVGISYEQYF TGTGCCAGCAGCATATCTGTTGGAATATCCTACGAGCAGTACTTC - TRBV11-2 once 15 TRBJ2-7
CTSSPGHTSYEQYF TGTACCAGCAGTCCGGGGCATACCTCCTACGAGCAATACTTC - TRBV6-5 - 14 TRBJ2-7
CSARQGNHSYEQYF TGCAGCGCCAGACAGGGGAATCATAGCTACGAGCAGTACTTC TRBD1 TRBV29-1 - 14 TRBJ2-7
CASSLEGGGYGQYF TGTGCCAGCAGCTTAGAAGGAGGCGGCTACGGGCAGTACTTC - TRBV7-9 few 14 TRBJ2-7
CASSLGGASGQYF TGTGCCAGCAGCCTCGGTGGGGCTAGCGGGCAGTACTTC TRBD2 TRBV11-2 few 13 TRBJ2-7
CASSPALARAHEQYF TGCGCCAGCAGCCCGGCACTAGCGAGAGCCCACGAGCAGTACTTC TRBD2 TRBV5-1 - 15 TRBJ2-7
CAISQDRTGAYNEQFF TGCGCCATCAGCCAAGATAGGACAGGGGCCTACAATGAGCAGTTCTTC TRBD1 TRBV4-3 - 16 TRBJ2-1
CSVKLLAGTTDTQYF TGCAGCGTTAAGCTACTAGCGGGGACCACAGATACACAGTATTTT TRBD2 TRBV29-1 - 15 TRBJ2-3